Below, one TCR beta chain is given with its context. The CDR3 loop spans 17 amino acids. Per germline, CDR1 SNHLY and CDR2 FYNNEI. V shed 1 base, J shed 0 bases, and the junction held 9 bases outside the gene matches. The source of the sample is a study of blood T cell repertoires in COVID-19. Study summary: The United States, Italy and Spain provided the acute and convalescent COVID-19 samples. T cells, B-cell-depleted T cells, or PBMCs supplied cDNA or gDNA.

How the authors handled the data: Amplification of reference gene primers provided the estimated nucleated cell counts. Sequenced by immunoSEQ multiplex PCR; TCRdb stores in-frame clones only, minus some. The V and J calls and clone size come from that table; D and trimming were worked out from the DNA. The sample holds 13,000 to 15,000 clones, less than 90% seen once. The rearrangement uses TRBV2 and TRBJ2-7; 7 bases map to TRBD1. The source of this sequence is a man aged 35-49 years with active or convalescent COVID-19. Specimen: peripheral blood. CDR3 sequence (DNA): TGTGCCAGCAGTGAAGGTTTAGGGGGCCACTACTCCTACGAGCAGTACTTC. Its protein product is CASSEGLGGHYSYEQYF.